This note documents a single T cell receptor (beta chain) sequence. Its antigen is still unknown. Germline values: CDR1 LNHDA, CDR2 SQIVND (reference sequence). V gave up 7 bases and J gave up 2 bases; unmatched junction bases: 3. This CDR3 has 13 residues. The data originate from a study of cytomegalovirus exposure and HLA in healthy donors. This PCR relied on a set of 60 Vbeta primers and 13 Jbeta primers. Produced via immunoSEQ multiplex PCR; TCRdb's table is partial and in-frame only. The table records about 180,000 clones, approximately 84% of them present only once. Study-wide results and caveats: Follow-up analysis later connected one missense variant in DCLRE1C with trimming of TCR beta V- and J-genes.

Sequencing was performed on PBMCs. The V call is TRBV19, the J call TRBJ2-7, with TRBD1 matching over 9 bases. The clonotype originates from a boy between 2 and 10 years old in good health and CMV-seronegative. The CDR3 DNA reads TGTGCCAGTAACAGGGGGCCCCCCTACGAGCAGTACTTC. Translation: CASNRGPPYEQYF.